Included here is one TCR beta chain sequence, with context. Its antigen is still unknown. This CDR3 is built from 16 residues. V was pared by 4 bases and J by 3 bases, with 6 bases of the junction left unmatched. Per germline, CDR1 KGHDR and CDR2 SFDVKD. They built TCR cDNA with 5'RACE template switching, a step that put in a universal primer site and UMIs. TCRdb called the 5' RACE reads again in MiXCR, with one record for every CDR3 protein. The table has around 300,000 distinct CDR3 sequences, under 15% seen once. The data stem from a study of T cells after yellow fever vaccination. Study-level results: Few clonotypes appeared in both CD4 and CD8 compartments.

This sample comprised CD4+ T cells sorted from PBMCs, obtained 45 days after the yellow fever booster vaccination. J is TRBJ2-2 and V is TRBV24-1, with 8 bases identical to TRBD1. The sequence was collected from a man aged 30 to 45 who received the YFV17D yellow fever vaccine. The CDR3 nucleotides are TGTGCCACCAGTGACGCGGGACAGGTGCACACCGGGGAGCTGTTTTTT. This gives the protein CATSDAGQVHTGELFF.